Following are 2 T cell receptor beta chains from one sample sequenced in a study of T-cell memory formation after mild COVID-19. One entry per CDR3 protein results from TCRdb running MiXCR on the 5' RACE reads. The sample has about 620,000 distinct CDR3 sequences, about a sixth seen once. The specimen sequenced was PBMCs or a T cell subset sorted from them (not recorded which). Every receptor here comes from an adult woman who had mild COVID-19 (a few samples of this study predate the infection). Cell type and time point are not known.

This chain links TRBV7-3 with TRBJ2-1; the match to TRBD2 covers 11 bases. The CDR3 is made up of 17 amino acids. Germline values: CDR1 SGHTA, CDR2 FQGTGA. Unmatched junction bases numbered 10, after V lost 5 bases and J lost 4 bases. As DNA, the CDR3 is TGTGCCAGCAGCCTCGGGGCTAGCGGGAGGTTGTACAATGAGCAGTTCTTC. Encoded protein: CASSLGASGRLYNEQFF.

This rearrangement joins TRBV5-4 to TRBJ2-2; D may be TRBD2 (6 bases). The CDR3 runs 13 residues. V was cut by 4 bases and J by 6 bases, with 10 bases left in between. In germline, CDR1 is SGHNT, CDR2 YYREEE (reference sequence). CDR3 DNA sequence: TGTGCCAGCAGCACACGCGGGGCCGGGGAGCTGTTTTTT. Its translation is CASSTRGAGELFF.